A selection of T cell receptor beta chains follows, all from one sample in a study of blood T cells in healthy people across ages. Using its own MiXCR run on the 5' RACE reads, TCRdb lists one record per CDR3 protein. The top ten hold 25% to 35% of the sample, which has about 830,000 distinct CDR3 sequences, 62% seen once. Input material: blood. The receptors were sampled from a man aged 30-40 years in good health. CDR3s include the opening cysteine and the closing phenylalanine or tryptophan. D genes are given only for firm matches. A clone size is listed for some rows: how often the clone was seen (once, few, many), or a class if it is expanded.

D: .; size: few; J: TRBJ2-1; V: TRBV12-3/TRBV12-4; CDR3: CASSPAVAEQFF; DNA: TGTGCCAGCAGTCCCGCAGTGGCTGAGCAGTTCTTC
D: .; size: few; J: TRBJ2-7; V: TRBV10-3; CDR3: CAISESNREQYF; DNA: TGTGCCATCAGTGAGTCAAACCGGGAGCAGTACTTC
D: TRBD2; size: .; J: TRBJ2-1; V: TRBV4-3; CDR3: CASSQDPASGHYNEQFF; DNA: TGCGCCAGCAGCCAAGATCCCGCTAGCGGGCACTACAATGAGCAGTTCTTC
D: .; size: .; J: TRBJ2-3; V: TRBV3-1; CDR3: CASSHGAGGDTQYF; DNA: TGTGCCAGCAGCCACGGCGCGGGTGGGGATACGCAGTATTTT
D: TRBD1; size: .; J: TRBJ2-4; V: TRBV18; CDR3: CASSTVTGQGAREQYF; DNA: TGTGCCAGCTCAACCGTCACGGGACAGGGTGCGAGAGAGCAGTACTTC
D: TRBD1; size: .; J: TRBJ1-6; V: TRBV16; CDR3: CASSQQGQGGSPLHF; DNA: TGTGCCAGCAGCCAGCAGGGACAGGGGGGTTCACCCCTCCACTTT
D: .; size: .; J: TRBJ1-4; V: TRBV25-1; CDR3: CASSDPTVPNEKLFF; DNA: TGTGCCAGCAGTGATCCGACGGTGCCTAATGAAAAACTGTTTTTT
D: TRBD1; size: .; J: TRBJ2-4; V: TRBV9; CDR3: CASSVGTGVENIQYF; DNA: TGTGCCAGCAGCGTAGGAACAGGGGTGGAAAACATTCAGTACTTC
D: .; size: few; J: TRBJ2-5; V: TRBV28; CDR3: CASSLATRVRETQYF; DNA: TGTGCCAGCAGTTTAGCAACCCGGGTGAGGGAGACCCAGTACTTC
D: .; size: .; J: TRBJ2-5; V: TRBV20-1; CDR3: CSATRTSQETQYF; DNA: TGCAGTGCTACTCGGACAAGTCAAGAGACCCAGTACTTC
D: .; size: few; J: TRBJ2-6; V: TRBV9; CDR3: CASSVTTGANVLTF; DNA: TGTGCCAGCAGCGTAACAACTGGGGCCAACGTCCTGACTTTC
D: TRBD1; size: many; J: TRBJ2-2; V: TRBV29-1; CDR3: CSVQPGTGYTGELFF; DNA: TGCAGCGTCCAACCCGGGACAGGGTACACCGGGGAGCTGTTTTTT
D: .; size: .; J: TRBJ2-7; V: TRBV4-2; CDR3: CATQGSSYNEQYF; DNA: TGTGCCACCCAGGGAAGCTCCTACAATGAGCAGTACTTC
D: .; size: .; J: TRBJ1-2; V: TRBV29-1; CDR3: CSDRTANYGYTF; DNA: TGCAGCGACCGGACAGCTAACTATGGCTACACCTTC
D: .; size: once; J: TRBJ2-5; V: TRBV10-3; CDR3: CATGQIQETQYF; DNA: TGTGCCACCGGACAGATCCAAGAGACCCAGTACTTC
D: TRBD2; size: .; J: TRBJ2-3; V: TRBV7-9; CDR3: CASSFRTSGGTDTQYF; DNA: TGTGCCAGCAGCTTTAGGACTAGCGGGGGCACAGATACGCAGTATTTT
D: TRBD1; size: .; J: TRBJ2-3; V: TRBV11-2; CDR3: CASSSIPGQSTDTQYF; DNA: TGTGCCAGCAGCTCGATTCCGGGACAGAGCACAGATACGCAGTATTTT
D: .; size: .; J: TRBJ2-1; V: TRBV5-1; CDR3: CASRGRGDPYNEQFF; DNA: TGCGCCAGCAGGGGAAGAGGGGACCCATACAATGAGCAGTTCTTC
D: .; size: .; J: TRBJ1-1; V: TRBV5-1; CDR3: CASSSRGGAGTEAFF; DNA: TGCGCCAGCAGTTCCCGTGGGGGCGCGGGCACTGAAGCTTTCTTT
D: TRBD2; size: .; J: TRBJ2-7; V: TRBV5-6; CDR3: CASSLGGGAFEQYF; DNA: TGTGCCAGCAGCTTGGGCGGGGGGGCCTTCGAGCAGTACTTC
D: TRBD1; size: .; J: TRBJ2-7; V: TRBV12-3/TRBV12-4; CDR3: CASSIGGTGAFRYEQYF; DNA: TGTGCCAGCAGCATAGGGGGGACAGGGGCGTTTCGTTACGAGCAGTACTTC
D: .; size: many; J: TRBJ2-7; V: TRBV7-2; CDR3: CASSLTRTYEQYF; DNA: TGCGCCAGCAGCCTCACACGGACCTACGAGCAGTACTTC
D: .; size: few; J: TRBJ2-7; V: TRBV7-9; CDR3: CASSRDGTHEQYF; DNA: TGTGCCAGCAGCCGGGACGGTACCCACGAGCAGTACTTC
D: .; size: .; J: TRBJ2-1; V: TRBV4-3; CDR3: CASNQGGGANEQFF; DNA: TGCGCCAGCAACCAAGGGGGGGGGGCCAATGAGCAGTTCTTC
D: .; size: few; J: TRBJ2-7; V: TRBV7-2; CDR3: CASSPAGHEQYF; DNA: TGTGCCAGCAGCCCAGCGGGCCACGAGCAGTACTTC
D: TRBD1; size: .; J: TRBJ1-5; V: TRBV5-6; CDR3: CASSRGQNDQPQHF; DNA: TGTGCCAGCAGCCGGGGACAGAACGATCAGCCCCAGCATTTT
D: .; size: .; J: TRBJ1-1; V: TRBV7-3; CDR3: CASSPLGGANTEAFF; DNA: TGTGCCAGCAGTCCCTTGGGGGGCGCGAACACTGAAGCTTTCTTT
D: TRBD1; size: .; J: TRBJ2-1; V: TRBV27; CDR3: CASSLYRDRVLNEQFF; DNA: TGTGCCAGCAGTTTATACCGGGACAGGGTTTTGAATGAGCAGTTCTTC
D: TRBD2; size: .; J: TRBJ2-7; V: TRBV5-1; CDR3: CASSPEAGEINEQYF; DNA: TGCGCCAGCAGCCCTGAAGCGGGGGAGATCAATGAGCAGTACTTC
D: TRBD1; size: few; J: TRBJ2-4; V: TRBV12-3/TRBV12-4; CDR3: CASSLAGTGIKNIQYF; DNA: TGTGCCAGCAGTTTAGCCGGGACAGGGATCAAAAACATTCAGTACTTC
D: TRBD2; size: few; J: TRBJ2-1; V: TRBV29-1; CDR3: CSLALAGAGEQFF; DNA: TGCAGCCTGGCCCTAGCGGGGGCGGGTGAGCAGTTCTTC
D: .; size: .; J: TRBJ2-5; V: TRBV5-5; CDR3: CASSWWGQETQYF; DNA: TGTGCCAGCAGCTGGTGGGGACAAGAGACCCAGTACTTC
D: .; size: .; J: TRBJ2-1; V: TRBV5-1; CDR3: CASSWGPGSYNEQFF; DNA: TGCGCCAGCAGCTGGGGGCCCGGCTCCTACAATGAGCAGTTCTTC
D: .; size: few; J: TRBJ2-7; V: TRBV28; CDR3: CASSTGQSYEQYF; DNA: TGTGCCAGCAGTACCGGACAGTCCTACGAGCAGTACTTC
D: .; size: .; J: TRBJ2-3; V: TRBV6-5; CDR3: CASRRAVSTDTQYF; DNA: TGTGCCAGCAGGAGAGCGGTGAGCACAGATACGCAGTATTTT
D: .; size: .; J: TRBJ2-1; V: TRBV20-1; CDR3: CSARDWRSHPYNEQFF; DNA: TGCAGTGCTAGAGATTGGCGGTCCCACCCGTACAATGAGCAGTTCTTC
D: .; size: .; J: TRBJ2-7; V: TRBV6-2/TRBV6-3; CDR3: CASSYGTGGLSYGQYF; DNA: TGTGCCAGCAGTTACGGGACCGGGGGGCTTTCCTACGGGCAGTACTTC
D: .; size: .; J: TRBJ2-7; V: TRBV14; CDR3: CASSQEFVYNEQYF; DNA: TGTGCCAGCAGCCAAGAATTCGTCTACAATGAGCAGTACTTC
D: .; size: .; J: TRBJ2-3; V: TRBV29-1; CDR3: CSVLDSTDTQYF; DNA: TGCAGCGTCCTGGACAGCACAGATACGCAGTATTTT
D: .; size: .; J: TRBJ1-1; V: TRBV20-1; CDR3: CSAIIPGMSTEAFF; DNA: TGCAGTGCTATAATCCCAGGGATGAGCACTGAAGCTTTCTTT
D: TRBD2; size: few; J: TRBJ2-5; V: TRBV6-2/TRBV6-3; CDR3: CASSYASGGLQETQYF; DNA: TGTGCCAGCAGCTATGCTAGCGGGGGGCTCCAAGAGACCCAGTACTTC
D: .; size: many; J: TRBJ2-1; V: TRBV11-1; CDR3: CASSLGSPVLRYRDPYNEQFF; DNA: TGTGCCAGCAGCTTAGGGTCGCCAGTTCTGCGGTACAGGGATCCCTACAATGAGCAGTTCTTC
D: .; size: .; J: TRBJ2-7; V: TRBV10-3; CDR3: CAISESGHTYEQYF; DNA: TGTGCCATCAGTGAGTCAGGACACACCTACGAGCAGTACTTC
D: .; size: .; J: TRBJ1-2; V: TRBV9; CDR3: CASSVGPTPNYGYTF; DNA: TGTGCCAGCAGCGTAGGTCCTACTCCTAACTATGGCTACACCTTC
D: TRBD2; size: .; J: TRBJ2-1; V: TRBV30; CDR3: CAWSVGGYEQFF; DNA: TGTGCCTGGAGTGTGGGAGGGTATGAGCAGTTCTTC
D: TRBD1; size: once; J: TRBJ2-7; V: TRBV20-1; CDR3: CSAGIRDSNLYEQYF; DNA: TGCAGTGCTGGGATAAGGGACAGTAATTTGTACGAGCAGTACTTC
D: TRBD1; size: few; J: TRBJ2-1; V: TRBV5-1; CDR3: CASSLEQGSYNEQFF; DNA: TGCGCCAGCAGCTTGGAACAGGGGTCCTACAATGAGCAGTTCTTC
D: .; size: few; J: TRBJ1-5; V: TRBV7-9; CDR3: CASSLAGPGINQPQHF; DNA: TGTGCCAGCAGCTTAGCCGGCCCAGGGATTAATCAGCCCCAGCATTTT
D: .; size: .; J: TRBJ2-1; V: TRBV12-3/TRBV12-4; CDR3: CASRIGDLISNEQFF; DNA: TGTGCCAGCAGAATCGGCGACTTGATCAGCAATGAGCAGTTCTTC
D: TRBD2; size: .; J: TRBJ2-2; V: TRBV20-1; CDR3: CSARDWNLVAGLTGELFF; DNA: TGCAGTGCTAGAGATTGGAACCTAGTAGCGGGCCTCACCGGGGAGCTGTTTTTT